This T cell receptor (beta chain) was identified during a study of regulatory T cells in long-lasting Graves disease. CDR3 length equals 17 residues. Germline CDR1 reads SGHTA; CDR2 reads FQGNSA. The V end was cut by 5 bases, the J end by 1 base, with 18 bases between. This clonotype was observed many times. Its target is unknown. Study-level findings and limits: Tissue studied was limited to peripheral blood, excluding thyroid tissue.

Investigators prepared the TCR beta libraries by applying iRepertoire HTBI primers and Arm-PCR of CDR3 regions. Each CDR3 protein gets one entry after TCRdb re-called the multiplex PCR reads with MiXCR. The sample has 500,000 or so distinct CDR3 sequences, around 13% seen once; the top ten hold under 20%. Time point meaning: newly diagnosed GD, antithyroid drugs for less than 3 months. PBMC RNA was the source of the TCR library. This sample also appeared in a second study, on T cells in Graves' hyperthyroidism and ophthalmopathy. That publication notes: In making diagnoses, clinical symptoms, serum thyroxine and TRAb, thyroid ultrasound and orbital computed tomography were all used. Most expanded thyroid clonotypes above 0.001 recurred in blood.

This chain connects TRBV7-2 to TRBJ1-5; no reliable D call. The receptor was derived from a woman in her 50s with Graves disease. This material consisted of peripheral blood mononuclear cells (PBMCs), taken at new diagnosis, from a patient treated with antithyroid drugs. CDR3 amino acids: CASSQQVLGQSNQPQHF. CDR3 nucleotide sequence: TGTGCCAGCAGCCAGCAGGTACTGGGTCAAAGCAATCAGCCCCAGCATTTT.